This note documents a single TCR beta chain sequence. The antigen remains undetermined. Repertoires were generated with immunoSEQ multiplex PCR, while TCRdb's copy carries only in-frame clones and drops some. The table includes roughly 53,000 clones, 84% detected once. These data are taken from a study of radiotherapy plus CTLA-4 blockade in lung cancer. Study conclusions and caveats: An expansion of tumor-derived TCR clones occurred in blood after radiotherapy plus ipilimumab.

The clonotype comes from a human donor with non-small cell lung cancer whose response to radiotherapy plus ipilimumab could not be evaluated. The sequencing here drew on peripheral blood, taken from a patient treated with radiotherapy plus ipilimumab.

The CDR3 loop is CASTIGGAGANVLTF. CDR3 nucleotide sequence: TGTGCCAGCACTATAGGGGGCGCTGGGGCCAACGTCCTGACTTTC. This sequence joins TRBV9 and TRBJ2-6; 7 positions agree with TRBD1. The CDR3 covers 15 residues. V shed 6 bases, J shed 2 bases, and the junction held 5 bases outside the gene matches. Germline lookup yields CDR1 SGDLS and CDR2 YYNGEE.